A selection of T cell receptor beta chains follows, all from one sample in a study of cytomegalovirus exposure and HLA in healthy donors. The repertoire was sequenced with immunoSEQ multiplex PCR; TCRdb's copy has only in-frame clones and lacks some. The table shows some 190,000 clones, with 81% occurring only once. The sample consisted of PBMCs. The receptors here all came from a man aged 18-30 years in good health and CMV-seronegative. Each CDR3 is given without its conserved first and last residue. Fields, in order: J gene, D gene, V gene, CDR3 protein. The D gene is left open where the match is weak.

TRBJ1-1	.	TRBV19	ASSILPGHGKNTEAF
TRBJ2-3	.	TRBV20-1	SAAVRDTQY
TRBJ1-6	.	TRBV19	ASSPGLRVANSPLH
TRBJ2-3	TRBD2	TRBV25-1	ASSPILGTSGRTDTQY
TRBJ2-2	.	TRBV7-9	ASSFTAGELF
TRBJ2-7	TRBD2	TRBV19	ASSMRGITYEQY
TRBJ1-5	.	TRBV19	ASSIGQPQH
TRBJ2-1	.	TRBV4-3	ASSQDLEVSSYNEQF
TRBJ2-7	.	TRBV9	ASSATAGNYEQY
TRBJ2-2	TRBD2	TRBV2	ASSGSGGANTGELF
TRBJ1-6	.	TRBV7-9	ASSPRRGSPLH
TRBJ2-3	TRBD2	TRBV10-3	AISKLAGEGTDTQY
TRBJ2-7	TRBD2	TRBV7-2	ASSFLDRGTSGPTYEQY
TRBJ2-1	TRBD2	TRBV9	ASSGSGTGGNEQF
TRBJ2-1	.	TRBV10-2	ASIARGNEQF
TRBJ1-3	.	TRBV7-6	ASTPGGFYPGNTIY
TRBJ1-2	.	TRBV7-9	ASSNTQGDNYGYT
TRBJ2-7	.	TRBV19	ASSPGSSYEQY
TRBJ2-3	TRBD2	TRBV11-2	ASSLAGRVPDTQY
TRBJ1-2	TRBD1	TRBV28	ASSLQGGYGYT
TRBJ1-2	.	TRBV5-5	ASSPSTYGGYT
TRBJ1-2	TRBD1	TRBV7-2	ACSRDSQGGYGYT
TRBJ2-7	TRBD1	TRBV5-6	ASSWPGQGYEQY
TRBJ1-4	TRBD1	TRBV6-5	ASRKQGTVEKLF
TRBJ1-2	.	TRBV28	ASSLVGRAKAGYT
.	TRBD2	TRBV5-6	ASSWGTSGFTYEQY
TRBJ1-2	.	TRBV4-1	ASGEGGYGYT
TRBJ2-7	.	TRBV6-5	ASSYSPTRGSYEQY
TRBJ2-7	TRBD1	TRBV27	ASSTTGGSYEQY
TRBJ2-1	.	TRBV5-6	ASSPLSLASYNEQF
TRBJ2-6	TRBD2	TRBV7-2	ASSLGTSSGANVLT
TRBJ2-5	TRBD2	TRBV12-5	ASGWGGQETQY
TRBJ2-5	TRBD1	TRBV19	ASSIRGRETQY
TRBJ2-5	TRBD1	TRBV28	ASRTGFSQETQY
TRBJ2-1	.	TRBV27	ASSGVNWENEQF
TRBJ2-7	TRBD1	TRBV7-8	ASSLRQGRTYEQY
TRBJ2-3	.	TRBV7-2	ASSLVSFSTDTQY
TRBJ2-7	TRBD2	TRBV2	ASSGGLAAGGYEQY
TRBJ1-2	.	TRBV5-4	ASSLQGVGTYGYT
TRBJ2-2	TRBD2	TRBV6-6	ASRAGLVTGELF
TRBJ2-1	TRBD2	TRBV19	ASWGLAGGNNEQF
TRBJ1-2	.	TRBV6-5	ASSGGGFSYGYT
TRBJ2-5	.	TRBV12-5	ASGLVRAGAALETQY
TRBJ2-1	.	TRBV7-9	ASTISGTSYNEQF